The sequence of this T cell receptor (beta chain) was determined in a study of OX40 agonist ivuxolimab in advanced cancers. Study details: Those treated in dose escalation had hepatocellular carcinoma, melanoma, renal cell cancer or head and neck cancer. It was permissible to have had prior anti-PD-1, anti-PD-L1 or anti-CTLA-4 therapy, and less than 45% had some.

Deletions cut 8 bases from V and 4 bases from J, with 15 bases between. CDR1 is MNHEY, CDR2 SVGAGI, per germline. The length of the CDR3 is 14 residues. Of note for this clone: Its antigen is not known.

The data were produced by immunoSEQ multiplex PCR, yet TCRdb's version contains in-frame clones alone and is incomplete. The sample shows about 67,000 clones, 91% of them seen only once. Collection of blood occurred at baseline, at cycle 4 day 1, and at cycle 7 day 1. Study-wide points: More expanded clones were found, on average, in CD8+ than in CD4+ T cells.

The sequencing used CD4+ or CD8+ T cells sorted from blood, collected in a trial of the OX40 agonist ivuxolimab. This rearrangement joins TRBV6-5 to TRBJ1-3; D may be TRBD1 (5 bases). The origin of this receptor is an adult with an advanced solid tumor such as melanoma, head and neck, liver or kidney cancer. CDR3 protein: CASCRLQEGNTIYF. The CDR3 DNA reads TGTGCCAGCTGTCGACTACAGGAGGGAAACACCATATATTTT.